Below, 19 T cell receptor beta chains from the same sample are listed, as sequenced in a study of blood T cell repertoires in COVID-19. Generated by immunoSEQ multiplex PCR, the TCRdb table keeps only in-frame clones and is missing some. This sample has 150,000 to 200,000 clones, with about 81% found just once. Sequenced input: peripheral blood. The origin of the receptors is a man aged 55 to 70 with active or convalescent COVID-19.

The V gene is TRBV7-7, the J gene TRBJ1-4; 9 bases agree with TRBD1. The CDR3 runs 15 residues. From germline, CDR1 is SSHAT and CDR2 FNYEAQ (reference sequence). Trimming at V came to 5 bases and at J to 3 bases, leaving 4 bases not matched to a gene. The CDR3 DNA follows: TGTGCCAGCAGCGCAGGGACAGGGTCTAATGAAAAACTGTTTTTT. Encoded protein: CASSAGTGSNEKLFF.

This clone appeared many times. Other DNA sequences of this sample code for an identical CDR3. The chain carries TRBV11-2 and TRBJ2-7, with a possible D match to TRBD1 (5 bases). The CDR3 runs to 13 residues. Germline loops: CDR1 SGHAT, CDR2 FQNNGV. The V end was cut by 2 bases, the J end by 2 bases, with 7 bases between. This chain's CDR3 is CASSLQGTYEQYF. CDR3 bases: TGTGCCAGCAGCTTACAGGGTACCTACGAGCAGTACTTC.

The V gene is TRBV5-6, the J gene TRBJ1-4; 7 positions agree with TRBD1. V shed 4 bases, J shed 4 bases, and the junction held 4 bases outside the gene matches. The length of the CDR3 is 14 residues. Germline V gene sequence: CDR1 SGHDT, CDR2 YYEEEE. CDR3 region: CASSVGQYNEKLFF. The DNA for the CDR3 is TGTGCCAGCAGCGTGGGACAGTATAATGAAAAACTGTTTTTT.

The chain joins TRBV6-6 to TRBJ1-5; D is ambiguous. The CDR3 runs to 12 residues. Germline values: CDR1 MNHNY, CDR2 SVGAGI (reference sequence). Trimming took 0 bases from V and 7 from J, leaving 4 bases between them. The CDR3 sequence: CASSYSSQPQHF. Here the CDR3 DNA reads TGTGCCAGCAGTTACTCGAGCCAGCCCCAGCATTTT.

This clone came up a few times. The chain is built from TRBV5-6 and TRBJ1-6, with D maybe TRBD1 (6 bases). The germline CDR1 and CDR2 sequences are SGHDT and YYEEEE. The CDR3 is 15 residues long. V gave up 4 bases and J gave up 7 bases, with 15 bases separating them. CDR3 residues: CASSRGDMANSPLHF. DNA for the CDR3: TGTGCCAGCAGCCGAGGGGACATGGCCAATTCACCCCTCCACTTT. Full variable domain (missing parts from reference TRBV5-6 and TRBJ1-6): DAGVTQSPTHLIKTRGQQVTLRCSPKSGHDTVSWYQQALGQGPQFIFQYYEEEERQRGNFPDRFSGHQFPNYSSELNVNALLLGDSALYLCASSRGDMANSPLHFGNGTRLTVT.

V and J are TRBV5-8 and TRBJ1-6; D gene ambiguous. In germline, CDR1 is SGHTS, CDR2 YDEGEE. Trimming removed 0 bases from V and 10 bases from J, with 8 bases in between. The CDR3 has 13 residues. CDR3 in DNA: TGTGCCAGCAGCTTGGTTGGAGGATCACCCCTCCACTTT. It specifies CASSLVGGSPLHF.

This clone was seen more than once but under ten times. In nucleotides, the CDR3 is TGTGCCATCAGTGAAGCAGGGACAGTCAACGAGCAGTACTTC. Translation: CAISEAGTVNEQYF. V gene TRBV10-3 combines with J gene TRBJ2-7; 7 bases agree with TRBD1. The germline gives CDR1 ENHRY, CDR2 SYGVKD. The CDR3 contains 14 residues. Losses at the gene ends were 3 bases for V and 5 bases for J; bases not matched to a gene: 7.

The genes are TRBV3-1 (or the pseudogene TRBV3-2) and TRBJ1-5; D possibly corresponds to TRBD1 (6 bases). This CDR3 has 16 residues. Germline V gene data show CDR1 as LGHDT and CDR2 as YNNKEL (reference sequence). The V end lost 0 bases, the J end lost 3 bases, and 12 bases lay between the germline ends. As DNA, the CDR3 is TGTGCCAGCAGCCAAGATACAGGGAGCGCCAATCAGCCCCAGCATTTT. Translated, it gives CASSQDTGSANQPQHF.

This clone has just one count. The gene calls are TRBV10-2 and TRBJ2-1; 9 bases map to TRBD2. Losses at the gene ends were 0 bases for V and 10 bases for J; bases not matched to a gene: 13. The germline CDR1 and CDR2 sequences are WSHSY and SAAADI. The CDR3 has 17 residues. CDR3 region: CASSESTPTSGTREQFF. The CDR3 DNA reads TGCGCCAGCAGTGAGTCGACTCCGACTAGCGGCACAAGAGAGCAGTTCTTC.

DNA of the CDR3: TGTGCCAGCAGCTTGGGGGGACAGGGAGTGTCACCCCTCCACTTT. It specifies CASSLGGQGVSPLHF. The chain uses TRBV5-4 and TRBJ1-6; TRBD1 agrees at 9 bases. There are 15 residues in the CDR3. Unmatched junction bases numbered 5, after V lost 0 bases and J lost 10 bases. The V gene's germline CDR1 is SGHNT and CDR2 YYREEE (reference sequence). The variable domain in full, with the rest retrieved from reference TRBV5-4 and TRBJ1-6, is ETGVTQSPTHLIKTRGQQVTLRCSSQSGHNTVSWYQQALGQGPQFIFQYYREEENGRGNFPPRFSGLQFPNYSSELNVNALELDDSALYLCASSLGGQGVSPLHFGNGTRLTVT.

The V and J genes are TRBV7-6 and TRBJ2-1, with D perhaps TRBD2 (6 bases). Germline lookup yields CDR1 SGHVS and CDR2 FNYEAQ. The CDR3 length is 17 residues. Trimming took off 0 bases at V and 4 bases at J, with 16 bases between the two ends. The chain's CDR3 is CASSLAQRGTIYNEQFF. The CDR3 DNA is TGTGCCAGCAGCTTAGCCCAACGGGGGACCATATACAATGAGCAGTTCTTC.

The CDR3 DNA follows: TGTGCCAGCAGCTTCACTAGCGGGAGACAACTGAACAATGAGCAGTTCTTC. Its translation: CASSFTSGRQLNNEQFF. The genes are TRBV11-2 and TRBJ2-1, with 11 bases matching TRBD2. After removal of 3 bases from V and 5 bases from J, the junction contained 9 bases not matched to a gene. Germline-derived CDR1 and CDR2 are SGHAT and FQNNGV. This CDR3 contains 17 residues.

The chain uses TRBV21-1 and TRBJ2-1; TRBD2 is the table's D call, not checked against the DNA. TRBV21-1 is annotated as a pseudogene. The CDR3 runs to 17 residues. The CDR3 bases are TGTGCCAGCAGCAAATGGGTGTCCAGCGGGACCTACAATGAGCAGTTCTTC. Translation gives CASSKWVSSGTYNEQFF.

The chain has TRBV5-1 and TRBJ2-7, with 8 bases matching TRBD2. V trimming: 4 bases; J trimming: 3 bases; junction bases outside the gene matches: 6. CDR1 SGHRS and CDR2 YFSETQ come from the germline V gene. The CDR3 contains 14 residues. CDR3 nucleotide sequence: TGCGCCAGCAGCGCGAGCGGGAGTGGCTACGAGCAGTACTTC. It is translated as CASSASGSGYEQYF.

The rearrangement joins TRBV7-9 to TRBJ2-3, with a weak D call TRBD2 (5 bases). The germline V and J ends were trimmed by 3 bases and 3 bases, with 13 bases remaining between them. This CDR3 is built from 15 residues. The V gene's germline CDR1 is SEHNR and CDR2 FQNEAQ (reference sequence). The CDR3: CASSFGLSRTDTQYF. DNA of the CDR3: TGTGCCAGCAGCTTTGGACTTTCACGTACAGATACGCAGTATTTT.

The gene calls are TRBV18 and TRBJ2-7; D gene uncertain. V was trimmed by 0 bases and J by 0 bases, leaving 6 bases between them. The CDR3 runs 14 residues. CDR1 is KGHSH and CDR2 is LQKENI in the germline V gene. The CDR3 coding sequence is TGTGCCAGCTCACCACCCACAGTCTCCTACGAGCAGTACTTC. Protein sequence: CASSPPTVSYEQYF.

The rearrangement uses TRBV7-2 and TRBJ2-3, with 12 bases identical to TRBD2. The germline V gene has CDR1 SGHTA and CDR2 FQGNSA. The CDR3 contains 16 residues. With V trimmed by 5 bases and J by 0 bases, 3 bases remained unmatched. The CDR3 reads CASSDGLAGSTDTQYF. In DNA form, the CDR3 reads TGTGCCAGCAGCGACGGACTAGCGGGGAGCACAGATACGCAGTATTTT.

Of note for this clone: A much larger clone differs from this one at a single base, so this may be a read error. V and J are TRBV6-5 and TRBJ2-7; TRBD1 agrees at 7 bases. After removal of 5 bases from V and 3 bases from J, the junction contained 4 bases not matched to a gene. The CDR3 spans 13 residues. CDR1 and CDR2 (germline): MNHEY, SVGAGI. Written as DNA, the CDR3 is TGTGCCAGCAGTAAGGGACAGCTCTACGAGCAGTACTTC. This gives the protein CASSKGQLYEQYF.

V usage is TRBV30 and J usage is TRBJ1-4; D not certain. In germline, CDR1 is GTSNPN, CDR2 SVGIG (reference sequence). CDR3 length: 15 amino acids. Trimming took 2 bases from V and 0 from J, leaving 10 bases between them. CDR3 nucleotide sequence: TGTGCCTGGAGTCTTTCCTTTTCAACTAATGAAAAACTGTTTTTT. Its translation: CAWSLSFSTNEKLFF.